This TCR beta chain was documented in a study of T-cell memory formation after mild COVID-19. Study details: Clusters of TCRs were largely donor specific. Study-level results: Contracting clones, day 15 to 85, had balanced CD4/CD8, and later expanders favored CD4+.

V gave up 5 bases and J gave up 8 bases; unmatched junction bases: 9. The CDR3 runs to 15 residues. The germline CDR1 and CDR2 sequences are DFQATT and SNEGSKA (reference sequence). This clonotype was observed many times. Its antigen is still unknown. Via MiXCR, TCRdb re-called the 5' RACE reads, giving one row per CDR3 protein. The data contain just under 550,000 distinct CDR3 sequences, 20% of them singletons. Sequenced input: PBMCs or a T cell subset sorted from them (not recorded which). This receptor was taken from an adult woman who had mild COVID-19 (a few samples of this study predate the infection). Cell type and time point are not known. V is TRBV20-1 and J is TRBJ1-6; 10 bases line up with TRBD1. The CDR3 region is CSARRGGTGDSPLHF. CDR3 coding DNA: TGCAGTGCTCGCCGAGGGGGGACAGGGGATTCACCCCTCCACTTT.